This TCR beta chain was identified during a study of blood T cell repertoires in COVID-19. Study context: Material from acute and convalescent COVID-19 was sourced from the United States, Italy and Spain. The cDNA or gDNA used as material had been derived from T cells, B-cell-depleted T cells, or PBMCs.

This clone was seen just once. Germline V lookup: CDR1 SGHRS, CDR2 YFSETQ. The CDR3 has 13 amino acids. V shed 1 base and J shed 3 bases, with 8 bases lying between them. Sequencing used immunoSEQ multiplex PCR; TCRdb keeps in-frame clones, though not all of them. The sample includes under 150,000 clones, almost 90% seen only once; the top ten take roughly a tenth. The specimen sequenced was peripheral blood. The chain uses TRBV5-1 and TRBJ2-7; no clear D. This sequence originates from a man over 45 with active or convalescent COVID-19. CDR3 coding DNA: TGCGCCAGCAGCTTGTCTGCGCGCTACGAGCAGTACTTC. Residues: CASSLSARYEQYF.